This TCR beta chain is from a study of blood T cells in healthy people across ages. Whole-study results and caveats: Because donor CMV status was unknown, expanded clonotype changes were possibly confounded. It was the long-lived donors that had more naive CD4+ cells and higher diversity than aged donors.

V gave up 6 bases and J gave up 7 bases; unmatched junction bases: 6. The CDR3 contains 12 residues. The germline V gene encodes CDR1 DFQATT and CDR2 SNEGSKA (reference sequence). This clonotype was counted many times. Antigen unknown. It was with a sample-barcoded 5' primer and a J-beta primer mix that a second PCR of roughly 7 to 12 cycles was run. One entry per CDR3 protein results from TCRdb running MiXCR on the 5' RACE reads. The table has approximately 1.5 million distinct CDR3 sequences, about 35% seen once. The individuals who served as donors were healthy Caucasians living in Russia, aged roughly 6 to 100. At least 6 micrograms of total RNA were extracted per sample.

This TCR came from a woman aged 25 to 39 in good health. This chain joins TRBV20-1 and TRBJ2-7; TRBD1 aligns across 10 bases. Sequencing input: blood. CDR3 coding DNA: TGCAGTGCACGACAGGGGGCCTTAGAGCAGTACTTC. Amino acids: CSARQGALEQYF.